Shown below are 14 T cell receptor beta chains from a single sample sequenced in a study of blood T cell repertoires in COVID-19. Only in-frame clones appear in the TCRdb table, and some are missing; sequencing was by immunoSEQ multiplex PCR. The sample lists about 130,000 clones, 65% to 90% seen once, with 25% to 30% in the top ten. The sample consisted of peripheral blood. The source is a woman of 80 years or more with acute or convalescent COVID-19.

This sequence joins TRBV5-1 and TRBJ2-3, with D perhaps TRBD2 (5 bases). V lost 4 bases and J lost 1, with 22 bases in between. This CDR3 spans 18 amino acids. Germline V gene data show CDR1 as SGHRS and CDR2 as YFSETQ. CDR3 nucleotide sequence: TGCGCCAGCAGCCCGAGACTACGGACTCAACCGGGCACAGATACGCAGTATTTT. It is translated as CASSPRLRTQPGTDTQYF.

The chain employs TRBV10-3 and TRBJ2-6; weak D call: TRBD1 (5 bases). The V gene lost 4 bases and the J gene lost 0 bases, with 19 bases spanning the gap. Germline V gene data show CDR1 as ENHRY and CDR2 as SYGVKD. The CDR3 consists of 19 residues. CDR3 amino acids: CAISGGVTAINSGANVLTF. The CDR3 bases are TGTGCCATCAGTGGGGGCGTGACAGCAATCAACTCTGGGGCCAACGTCCTGACTTTC.

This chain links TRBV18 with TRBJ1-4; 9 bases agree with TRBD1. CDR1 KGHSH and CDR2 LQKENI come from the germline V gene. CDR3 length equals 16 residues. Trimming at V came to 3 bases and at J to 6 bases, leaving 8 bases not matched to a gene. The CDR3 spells CASSPPRGDRDEKLFF. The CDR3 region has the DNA TGTGCCAGCTCACCCCCCCGAGGGGACAGGGATGAAAAACTGTTTTTT.

The CDR3 reads CASSLDRGVDGYTF. In DNA form, the CDR3 reads TGTGCCAGCAGCTTAGACAGGGGGGTGGATGGCTACACCTTC. The chain uses TRBV7-2 and TRBJ1-2; TRBD1 aligns across 8 bases. V was pared by 1 base and J by 6 bases, with 4 bases of the junction left unmatched. This CDR3 is built from 14 residues. CDR1 SGHTA and CDR2 FQGNSA come from the germline V gene.

CDR3 in DNA: TGTGCCAGCAGTGATCGGGAGGGGGCTGAAGCTTTCTTT. This gives the protein CASSDREGAEAFF. The J gene is TRBJ1-1, the V gene TRBV2, with a possible D match to TRBD1 (6 bases). V was cut by 3 bases and J by 6 bases, with 11 bases left in between. CDR1 and CDR2 (germline): SNHLY, FYNNEI. The CDR3 is 13 residues long.

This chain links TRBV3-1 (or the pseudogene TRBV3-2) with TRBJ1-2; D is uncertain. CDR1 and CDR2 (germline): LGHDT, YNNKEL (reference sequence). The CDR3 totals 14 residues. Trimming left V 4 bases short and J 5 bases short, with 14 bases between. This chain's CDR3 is CASSRGQNKYGYTF. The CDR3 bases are TGTGCCAGCAGCCGAGGGCAGAACAAGTATGGCTACACCTTC.

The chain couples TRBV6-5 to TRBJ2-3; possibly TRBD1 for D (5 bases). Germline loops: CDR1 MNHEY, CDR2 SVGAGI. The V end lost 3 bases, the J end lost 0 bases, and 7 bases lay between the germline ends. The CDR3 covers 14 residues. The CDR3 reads CASSYRGSTDTQYF. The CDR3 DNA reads TGTGCCAGCAGTTATAGGGGAAGCACAGATACGCAGTATTTT.

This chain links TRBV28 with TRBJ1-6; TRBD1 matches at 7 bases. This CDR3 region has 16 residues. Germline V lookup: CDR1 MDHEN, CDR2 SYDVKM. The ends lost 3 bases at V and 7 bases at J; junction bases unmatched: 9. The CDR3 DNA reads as TGTGCCAGCAGTTTGCCCAGGGGGTCGAGAAATTCACCCCTCCACTTT. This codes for CASSLPRGSRNSPLHF.

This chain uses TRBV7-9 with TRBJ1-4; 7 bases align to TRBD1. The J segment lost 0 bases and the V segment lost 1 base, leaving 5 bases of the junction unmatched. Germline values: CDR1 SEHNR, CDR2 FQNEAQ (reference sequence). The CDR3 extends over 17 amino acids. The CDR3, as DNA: TGTGCCAGCAGCTTAGGCCAAGGGGGCACAACTAATGAAAAACTGTTTTTT. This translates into CASSLGQGGTTNEKLFF.

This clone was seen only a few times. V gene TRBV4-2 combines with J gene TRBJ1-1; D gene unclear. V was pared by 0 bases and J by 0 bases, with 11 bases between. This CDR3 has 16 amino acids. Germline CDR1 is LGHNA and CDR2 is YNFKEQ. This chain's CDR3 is CASSQEAGSVNTEAFF. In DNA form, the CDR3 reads TGTGCCAGCAGCCAAGAGGCGGGGAGCGTGAACACTGAAGCTTTCTTT.

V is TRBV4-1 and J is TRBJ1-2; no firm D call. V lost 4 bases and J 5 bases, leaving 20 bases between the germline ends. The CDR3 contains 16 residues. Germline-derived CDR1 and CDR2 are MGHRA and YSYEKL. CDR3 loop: CASSPSMVSLDYGYTF. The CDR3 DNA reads TGCGCCAGCAGCCCGAGTATGGTTTCTCTCGATTATGGCTACACCTTC.

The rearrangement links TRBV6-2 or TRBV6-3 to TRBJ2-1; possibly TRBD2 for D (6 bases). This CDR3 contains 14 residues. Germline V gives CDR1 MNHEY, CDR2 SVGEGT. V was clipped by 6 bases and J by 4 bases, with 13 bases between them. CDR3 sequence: CASSRLVVYNEQFF. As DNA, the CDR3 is TGTGCCAGCAGCAGACTAGTAGTGTACAATGAGCAGTTCTTC.

DNA for the CDR3: TGTGCCAGCAGCCGATATCCTCTTGCGGTGGGTCGGGGACAGGGTCTTAATGGCTACACCTTC. Translating it yields CASSRYPLAVGRGQGLNGYTF. This sequence joins TRBV14 and TRBJ1-2; the match to TRBD1 covers 9 bases. The CDR3 has 21 residues. J was trimmed by 6 bases and V by 4 bases; bases with no gene match: 27. Germline V gene lookup returns CDR1 SGHDN and CDR2 FVKESK.

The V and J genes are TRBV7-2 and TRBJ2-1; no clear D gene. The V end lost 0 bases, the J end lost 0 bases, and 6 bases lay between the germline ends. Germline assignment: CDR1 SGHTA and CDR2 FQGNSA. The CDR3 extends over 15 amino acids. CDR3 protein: CASSLAASSYNEQFF. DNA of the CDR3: TGTGCCAGCAGCTTAGCCGCCAGCTCCTACAATGAGCAGTTCTTC.